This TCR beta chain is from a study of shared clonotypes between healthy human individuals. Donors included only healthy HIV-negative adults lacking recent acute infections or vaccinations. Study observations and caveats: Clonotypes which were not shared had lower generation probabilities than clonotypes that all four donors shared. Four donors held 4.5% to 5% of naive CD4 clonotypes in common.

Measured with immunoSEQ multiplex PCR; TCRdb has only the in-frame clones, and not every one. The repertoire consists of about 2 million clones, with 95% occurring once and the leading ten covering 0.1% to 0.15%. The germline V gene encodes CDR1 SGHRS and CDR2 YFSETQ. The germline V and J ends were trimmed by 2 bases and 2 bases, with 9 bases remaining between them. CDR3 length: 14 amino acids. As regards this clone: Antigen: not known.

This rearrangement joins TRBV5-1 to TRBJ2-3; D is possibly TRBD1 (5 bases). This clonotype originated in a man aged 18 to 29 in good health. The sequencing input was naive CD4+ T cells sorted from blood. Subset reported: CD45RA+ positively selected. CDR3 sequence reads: CASSLGHTTDTQYF. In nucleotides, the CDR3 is TGCGCCAGCAGCTTAGGACACACCACAGATACGCAGTATTTT.